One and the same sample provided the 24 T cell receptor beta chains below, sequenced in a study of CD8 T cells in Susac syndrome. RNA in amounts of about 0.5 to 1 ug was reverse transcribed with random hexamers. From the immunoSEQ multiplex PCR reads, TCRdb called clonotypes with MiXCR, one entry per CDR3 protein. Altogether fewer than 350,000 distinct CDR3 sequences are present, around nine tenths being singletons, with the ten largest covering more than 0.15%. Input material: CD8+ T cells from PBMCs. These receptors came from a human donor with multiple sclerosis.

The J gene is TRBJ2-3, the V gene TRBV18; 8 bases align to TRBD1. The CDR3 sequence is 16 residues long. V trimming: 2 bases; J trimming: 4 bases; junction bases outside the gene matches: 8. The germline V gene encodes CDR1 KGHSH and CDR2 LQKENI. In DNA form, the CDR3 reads TGTGCCAGCTCACCATATGCCAGGGGGCGACCAGATACGCAGTATTTT. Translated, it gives CASSPYARGRPDTQYF. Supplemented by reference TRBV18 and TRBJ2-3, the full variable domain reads NAGVMQNPRHLVRRRGQEARLRCSPMKGHSHVYWYRQLPEEGLKFMVYLQKENIIDESGMPKERFSAEFPKEGPSILRIQQVVRGDSAAYFCASSPYARGRPDTQYFGPGTRLTVL.

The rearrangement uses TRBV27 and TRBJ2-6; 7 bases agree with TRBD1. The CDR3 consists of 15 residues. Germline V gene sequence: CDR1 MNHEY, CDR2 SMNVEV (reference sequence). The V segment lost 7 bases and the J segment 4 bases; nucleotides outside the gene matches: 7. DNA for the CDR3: TGTGCCAGCACCACCACAGGGGTCGGGGCCAACGTCCTGACTTTC. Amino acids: CASTTTGVGANVLTF.

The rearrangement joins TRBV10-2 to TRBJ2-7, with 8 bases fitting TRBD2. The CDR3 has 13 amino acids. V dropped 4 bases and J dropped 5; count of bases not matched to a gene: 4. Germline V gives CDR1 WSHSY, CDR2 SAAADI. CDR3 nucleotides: TGCGCCAGCAGTGGGACTAGCTCTAACGAGCAGTACTTC. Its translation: CASSGTSSNEQYF.

As DNA, the CDR3 is TGTGCCAGCAGCTTTATCGGACAGGGGAAGAACTACGAGCAGTACTTC. This sequence encodes CASSFIGQGKNYEQYF. The chain couples TRBV7-9 to TRBJ2-7; TRBD1 matches 9 bases. Germline trimming cut 3 bases from V and 3 bases from J; bases unmatched to any gene: 9. The CDR3 has 16 residues. CDR1 SEHNR and CDR2 FQNEAQ come from the germline V gene (reference sequence).

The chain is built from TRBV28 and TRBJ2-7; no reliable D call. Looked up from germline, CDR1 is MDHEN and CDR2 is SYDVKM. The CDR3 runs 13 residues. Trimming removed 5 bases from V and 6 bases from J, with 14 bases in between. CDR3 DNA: TGTGCCAGCAGTCACCCCGAGGCCCCCGAGCAGTACTTC. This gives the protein CASSHPEAPEQYF.

Here the CDR3 DNA reads TGCAGCGTTATAACCGGGACAGGGTACGGCTACACCTTC. It codes for CSVITGTGYGYTF. The chain couples TRBV29-1 to TRBJ1-2, with 9 bases that match TRBD1. The CDR3 consists of 13 residues. Trimming at V came to 5 bases and at J to 8 bases, leaving 9 bases not matched to a gene. Germline lookup yields CDR1 SQVTM and CDR2 ANQGSEA.

In nucleotides, the CDR3 is TGTGCCACCAGCGTGGCGGGCGAGGGGCTACAAGAGACCCAGTACTTC. Its protein is CATSVAGEGLQETQYF. The V and J genes are TRBV24-1 and TRBJ2-5; D tentatively reads TRBD1 or TRBD2 (5 bases each). CDR1 and CDR2 from the germline V gene are KGHDR and SFDVKD. CDR3 length: 16 amino acids. The V end was cut by 7 bases, the J end by 2 bases, with 19 bases between.

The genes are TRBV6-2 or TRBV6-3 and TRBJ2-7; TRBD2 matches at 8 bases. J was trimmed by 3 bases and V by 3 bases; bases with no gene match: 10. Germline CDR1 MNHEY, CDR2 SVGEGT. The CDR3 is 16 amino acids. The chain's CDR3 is CASSYLVGGGHYEQYF. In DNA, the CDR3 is TGTGCCAGCAGTTATCTCGTCGGGGGGGGACACTACGAGCAGTACTTC.

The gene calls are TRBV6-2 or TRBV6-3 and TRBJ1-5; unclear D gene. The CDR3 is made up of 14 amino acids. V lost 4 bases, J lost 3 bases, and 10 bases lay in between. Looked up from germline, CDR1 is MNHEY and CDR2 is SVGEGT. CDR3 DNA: TGTGCCAGCAGTTTAGTTCGGGACAATCAGCCCCAGCATTTT. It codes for CASSLVRDNQPQHF.

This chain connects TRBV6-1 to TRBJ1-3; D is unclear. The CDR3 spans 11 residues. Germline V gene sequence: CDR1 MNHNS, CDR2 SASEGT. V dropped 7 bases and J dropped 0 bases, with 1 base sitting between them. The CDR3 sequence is CASISGNTIYF. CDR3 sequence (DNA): TGTGCCAGCATCTCTGGAAACACCATATATTTT.

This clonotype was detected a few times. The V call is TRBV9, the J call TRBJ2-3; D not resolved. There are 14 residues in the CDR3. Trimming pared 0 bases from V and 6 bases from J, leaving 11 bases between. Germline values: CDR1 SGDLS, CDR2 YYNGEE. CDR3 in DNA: TGTGCCAGCAGCGTAGAGGGCGTCCGGGATACGCAGTATTTT. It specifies CASSVEGVRDTQYF.

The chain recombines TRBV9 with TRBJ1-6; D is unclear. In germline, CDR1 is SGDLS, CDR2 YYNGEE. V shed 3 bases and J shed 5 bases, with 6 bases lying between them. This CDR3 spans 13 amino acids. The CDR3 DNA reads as TGTGCCAGCAGCGGAGGAAATAATTCACCCCTCCACTTT. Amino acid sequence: CASSGGNNSPLHF.

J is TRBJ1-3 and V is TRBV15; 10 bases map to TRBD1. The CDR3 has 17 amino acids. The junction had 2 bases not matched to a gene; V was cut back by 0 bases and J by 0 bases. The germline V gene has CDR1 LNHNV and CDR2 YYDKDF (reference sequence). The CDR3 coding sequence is TGTGCCACCAGCAGAGAGGGACAGGGGCCCTCTGGAAACACCATATATTTT. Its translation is CATSREGQGPSGNTIYF.

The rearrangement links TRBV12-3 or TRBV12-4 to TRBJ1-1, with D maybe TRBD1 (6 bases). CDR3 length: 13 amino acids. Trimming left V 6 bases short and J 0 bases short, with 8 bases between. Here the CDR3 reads CASRTGLNTEAFF. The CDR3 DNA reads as TGTGCCAGCAGGACAGGTTTGAACACTGAAGCTTTCTTT.

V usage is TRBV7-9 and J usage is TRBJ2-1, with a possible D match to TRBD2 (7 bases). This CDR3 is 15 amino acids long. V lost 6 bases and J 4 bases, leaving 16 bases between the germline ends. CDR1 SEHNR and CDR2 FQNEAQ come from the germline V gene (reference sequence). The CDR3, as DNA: TGTGCCAGCAGACGGGGGGCGGGAGCTTACAATGAGCAGTTCTTC. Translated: CASRRGAGAYNEQFF.

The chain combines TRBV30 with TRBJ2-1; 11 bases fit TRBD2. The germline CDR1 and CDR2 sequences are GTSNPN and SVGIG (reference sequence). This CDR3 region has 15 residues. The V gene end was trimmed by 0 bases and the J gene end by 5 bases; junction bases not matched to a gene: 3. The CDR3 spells CAWSVLLAGDNEQFF. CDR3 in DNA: TGTGCCTGGAGTGTATTACTAGCGGGGGACAATGAGCAGTTCTTC.

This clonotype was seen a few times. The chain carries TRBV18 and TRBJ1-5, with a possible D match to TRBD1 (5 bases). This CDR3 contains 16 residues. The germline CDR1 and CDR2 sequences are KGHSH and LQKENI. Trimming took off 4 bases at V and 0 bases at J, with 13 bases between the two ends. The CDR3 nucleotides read TGTGCCAGCTCACTGGCCAGGGACTATAGCAATCAGCCCCAGCATTTT. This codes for CASSLARDYSNQPQHF.

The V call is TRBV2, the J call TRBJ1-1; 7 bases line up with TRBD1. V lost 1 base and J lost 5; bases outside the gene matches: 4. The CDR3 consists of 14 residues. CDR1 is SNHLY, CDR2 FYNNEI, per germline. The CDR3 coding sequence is TGTGCCAGCAGTGAAGGGAAGGGGGCGACTGAAGCTTTCTTT. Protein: CASSEGKGATEAFF. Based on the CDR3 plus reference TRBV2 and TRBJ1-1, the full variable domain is EPEVTQTPSHQVTQMGQEVILRCVPISNHLYFYWYRQILGQKVEFLVSFYNNEISEKSEIFDDQFSVERPDGSNFTLKIRSTKLEDSAMYFCASSEGKGATEAFFGQGTRLTVV.

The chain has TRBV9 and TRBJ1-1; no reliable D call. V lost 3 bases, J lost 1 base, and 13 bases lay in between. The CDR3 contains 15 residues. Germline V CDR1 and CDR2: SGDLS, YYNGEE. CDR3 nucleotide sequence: TGTGCCAGCAGCGCCTCAGGACTCGGGAACACTGAAGCTTTCTTT. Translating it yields CASSASGLGNTEAFF. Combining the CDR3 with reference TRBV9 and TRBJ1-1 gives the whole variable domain DSGVTQTPKHLITATGQRVTLRCSPRSGDLSVYWYQQSLDQGLQFLIQYYNGEERAKGNILERFSAQQFPDLHSELNLSSLELGDSALYFCASSASGLGNTEAFFGQGTRLTVV.

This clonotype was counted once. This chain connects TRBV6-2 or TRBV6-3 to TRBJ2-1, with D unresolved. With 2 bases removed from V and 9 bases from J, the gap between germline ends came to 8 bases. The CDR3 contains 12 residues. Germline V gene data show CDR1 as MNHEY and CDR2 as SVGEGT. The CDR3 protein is CASSYPLREQFF. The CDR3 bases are TGTGCCAGCAGTTACCCTCTCCGTGAGCAGTTCTTC.

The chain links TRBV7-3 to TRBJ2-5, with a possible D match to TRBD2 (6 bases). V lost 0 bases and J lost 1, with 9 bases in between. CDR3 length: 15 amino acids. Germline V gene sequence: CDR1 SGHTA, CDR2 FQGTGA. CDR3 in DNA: TGTGCCAGCAGCTTAACGGGGGGAGCCCAAGAGACCCAGTACTTC. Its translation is CASSLTGGAQETQYF.

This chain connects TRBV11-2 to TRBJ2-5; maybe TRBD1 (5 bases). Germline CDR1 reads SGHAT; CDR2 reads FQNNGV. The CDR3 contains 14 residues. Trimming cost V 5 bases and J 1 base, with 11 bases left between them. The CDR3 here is CASSPGWRQETQYF. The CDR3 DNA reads TGTGCCAGCAGCCCAGGGTGGCGCCAAGAGACCCAGTACTTC.

CDR3 bases: TGTGCCAGCAGTCCCGGACTCACGAGCTCCTACAATGAGCAGTTCTTC. Protein sequence: CASSPGLTSSYNEQFF. The V and J genes are TRBV27 and TRBJ2-1; D might be TRBD2 (5 bases). Germline lookup yields CDR1 MNHEY and CDR2 SMNVEV (reference sequence). The length of the CDR3 is 16 residues. V gave up 5 bases and J gave up 0 bases, with 14 bases separating them.

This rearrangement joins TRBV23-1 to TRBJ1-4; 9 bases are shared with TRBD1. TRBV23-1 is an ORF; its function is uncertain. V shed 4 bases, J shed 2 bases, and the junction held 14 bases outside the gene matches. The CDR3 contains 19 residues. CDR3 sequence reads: CASSPPRDRDYSTNEKLFF. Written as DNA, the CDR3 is TGCGCCAGCAGTCCCCCCCGGGACAGGGACTATAGCACTAATGAAAAACTGTTTTTT.